This TCR beta chain stems from a study of blood T cell repertoires in COVID-19. Study as a whole: COVID-19 samples from acute and convalescent phases originated in the United States, Italy and Spain. PBMCs, B-cell-depleted T cells, or T cells provided the cDNA or gDNA that made up the material.

Per the study methods: Amplification of reference gene primers provided the estimated nucleated cell counts. Using immunoSEQ multiplex PCR, the repertoire was profiled, and TCRdb retains in-frame clones only, with some absent. Clonal size and the V and J genes are those of that table, whereas D and trimming came from the DNA. The sample has 70,000 to 85,000 clones, about nine tenths seen once; the top ten hold around 2.9%. V was trimmed by 2 bases and J by 2 bases, leaving 24 bases between them. The CDR3 has 19 residues. The germline CDR1 and CDR2 sequences are SEHNR and FQNEAQ (reference sequence). The specimen sequenced was peripheral blood. The chain has TRBV7-9 and TRBJ1-1; D unclear. The clonotype comes from a woman aged 45-65 years with active or convalescent COVID-19. DNA for the CDR3: TGTGCCAGCAGCTTATATCGGGTCCTATGGGTCGTAAATAACACTGAAGCTTTCTTT. Amino acids: CASSLYRVLWVVNNTEAFF.